Below, 3 T cell receptor beta chains from the same sample are listed, as sequenced in a study of cytomegalovirus exposure and HLA in healthy donors (dated by TCRdb to 2016 to 2017). The method behind the library was the immunoSEQ multiplex PCR assay. A mixture of 60 forward primers for TCR Vbeta segments and 13 reverse primers for TCR Jbeta segments was used in the multiplex PCR. Held by TCRdb, this immuneACCESS table contains in-frame sequences only and omits some clones. Under half of the omission traces to an unresolved V gene where checked; the cause of the rest is unknown. The sample contains 200,000 to 250,000 clones, more than 70% of them found a single time. Of the sample, less than 0.6% falls within the top ten clones. The sequencing input was PBMCs. These receptors came from a boy between 5 and 17 years old in good health and CMV-seronegative.

V and J are TRBV7-9 and TRBJ2-1, with D maybe TRBD2 (5 bases). The ends were cut back, 1 base at V and 4 bases at J, with 14 bases in the middle. Germline CDR1 is SEHNR and CDR2 is FQNEAQ (reference sequence). CDR3 length: 16 amino acids. The DNA of the CDR3 is TGTGCCAGCAGCTTAGGTCGGGATCTCTCGTACAATGAGCAGTTCTTC. This gives the protein CASSLGRDLSYNEQFF.

The chain uses TRBV5-1 and TRBJ2-2, with D possibly being TRBD1 (6 bases). V shed 3 bases and J shed 1 base, with 10 bases lying between them. CDR3 length equals 15 residues. Germline CDR1 reads SGHRS; CDR2 reads YFSETQ. This CDR3 reads CASSSTGGNTGELFF. In DNA form, the CDR3 reads TGCGCCAGCAGCTCGACAGGAGGGAACACCGGGGAGCTGTTTTTT.

The gene calls are TRBV30 and TRBJ2-7, with 8 bases matching TRBD2. V shed 0 bases and J 2 bases; nucleotides not matched to a gene: 6. The CDR3 runs 15 residues. CDR1 and CDR2 (germline): GTSNPN, SVGIG (reference sequence). The CDR3 loop reads CAWSVLGTRPYEQYF. CDR3 nucleotide sequence: TGTGCCTGGAGTGTACTGGGGACTAGGCCCTACGAGCAGTACTTC.